This section outlines one T cell receptor (beta chain) sequence together with its context. What it recognizes is unknown. The sample belongs to a study of Ad26.COV2.S vaccination and SARS-CoV-2 variants. Overall study: Ad26.COV2.S, an intramuscular injection, was given once or twice 56 days apart.

The sample's treatment: some 19 received Ad26.COV2.S at low or high dose, single or two shots; roughly five received placebo; per-sample allocation not given. Specimens were obtained on day 63 following the first vaccine or placebo injection. An Ad26 vector was used to express Wuhan-strain SARS-CoV-2 spike as the vaccine. Sequenced by immunoSEQ multiplex PCR; TCRdb stores in-frame clones only, minus some. The sample gives some 500,000 clones, roughly 87% of which show up once; 2% to 3% is in the top ten. The study, taken as a whole, reports: Spike-specific CD8+ and CD4+ T cell responses reportedly showed substantial breadth after vaccination.

The sequence was obtained from a person aged 18-65 years who received the Ad26.COV2.S COVID-19 vaccine or a placebo. The sample consisted of peripheral blood, taken in a trial of Ad26.COV2.S vaccine versus placebo.

The DNA of the CDR3 is TGTGCCAGCAGCCCCAGCCCAGGGGACGGCTACACCTTC. Translation gives CASSPSPGDGYTF. This chain joins TRBV7-2 and TRBJ1-2, with D perhaps TRBD1 (6 bases). The V gene's germline CDR1 is SGHTA and CDR2 FQGNSA. There are 13 residues in the CDR3. The ends were cut back, 5 bases at V and 8 bases at J, with 15 bases in the middle.